These 3 T cell receptor beta chains were sequenced from one sample in a study of blood T cells in healthy people across ages. PCR was performed a second time for about 7 to 12 cycles using a sample-barcoded 5' primer and a J-beta primer mix. TCRdb used MiXCR to reprocess the 5' RACE reads, holding one entry per CDR3 protein. The table has under 800,000 distinct CDR3 sequences, under 25% seen once. Material: blood. The source is a man in his sixties or seventies in good health.

This clonotype was observed a handful of times. The CDR3 is CSAEIAGGATDTQYF. Written as DNA, the CDR3 is TGCAGTGCAGAGATAGCGGGAGGAGCCACAGATACGCAGTATTTT. The rearrangement uses TRBV20-1 and TRBJ2-3, with TRBD2 matching 10 bases. The CDR3 covers 15 residues. The V gene's germline CDR1 is DFQATT and CDR2 SNEGSKA (reference sequence). V lost 6 bases to trimming and J lost 2 bases; unmatched junction nucleotides: 8.

V usage is TRBV13 and J usage is TRBJ1-3, with D perhaps matching TRBD1 (5 bases). Germline CDR1 reads PRHDT; CDR2 reads FYEKMQ (reference sequence). The CDR3 contains 15 residues. The V and J ends lost 7 bases and 0 bases respectively, with 13 bases between them. The CDR3 nucleotides are TGTGCCAGCACCACGGGACTGCGCTCTGGAAACACCATATATTTT. Its translation: CASTTGLRSGNTIYF.

The J gene is TRBJ2-1, the V gene TRBV3-1; 12 nucleotides align to TRBD2. Germline V CDR1 and CDR2: LGHDT, YNNKEL (reference sequence). Unmatched junction bases numbered 5, after V lost 1 base and J lost 1 base. The length of the CDR3 is 18 residues. CDR3 protein: CASSQGGLAGLSYNEQFF. For the CDR3, the DNA is TGTGCCAGCAGCCAAGGCGGACTAGCGGGACTATCCTACAATGAGCAGTTCTTC.